This T cell receptor beta chain originates from a study of neurological immune-mediated disorders. 2 million unsorted PBMCs were stored in RNAlater at -80 °C before RNA extraction. Between the trimmed V and J ends, which lost 4 bases and 4 bases, there was a span of 14 bases. The CDR3 runs 15 residues. Germline V gene lookup returns CDR1 SGHRS and CDR2 YFSETQ. This clonotype is labeled as medium-sized (0.01 to 0.1%). The cDNA was synthesized by 5'RACE incorporating 10-nucleotide random UMIs. In TCRdb, the 5' RACE reads were re-called with MiXCR into one record per CDR3 protein. The sample gives more than 15,000 distinct CDR3 sequences, roughly 14% of which show up once; roughly 15% is in the top ten.

The clonotype originates from a man between 60 and 75 years old with HTLV-1-associated myelopathy (HAM/TSP). The chain is built from TRBV5-1 and TRBJ1-4, with D unresolved. The sample was PBMCs. The CDR3 bases are TGCGCCAGCAGCGACCCCGGACGGATTAATGAAAAACTGTTTTTT. It encodes CASSDPGRINEKLFF.